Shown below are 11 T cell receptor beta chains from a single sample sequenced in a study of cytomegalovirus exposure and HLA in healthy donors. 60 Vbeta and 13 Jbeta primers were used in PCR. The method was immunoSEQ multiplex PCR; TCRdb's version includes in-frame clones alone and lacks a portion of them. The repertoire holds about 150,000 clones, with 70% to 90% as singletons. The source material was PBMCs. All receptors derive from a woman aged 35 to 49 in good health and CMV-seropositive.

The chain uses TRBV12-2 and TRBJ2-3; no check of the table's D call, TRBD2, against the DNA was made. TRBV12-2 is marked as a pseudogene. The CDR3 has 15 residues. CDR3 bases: TGTGCAGCTATTTCCGGGACTAGCGGCACAGATACGCAGTATTTT. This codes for CAAISGTSGTDTQYF.

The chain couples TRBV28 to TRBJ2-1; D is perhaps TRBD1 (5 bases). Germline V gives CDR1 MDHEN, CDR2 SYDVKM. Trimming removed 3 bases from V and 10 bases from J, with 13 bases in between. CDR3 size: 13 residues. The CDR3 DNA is TGTGCCAGCAGTTTGGACATAGTACGAGAGCAGTTCTTC. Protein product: CASSLDIVREQFF.

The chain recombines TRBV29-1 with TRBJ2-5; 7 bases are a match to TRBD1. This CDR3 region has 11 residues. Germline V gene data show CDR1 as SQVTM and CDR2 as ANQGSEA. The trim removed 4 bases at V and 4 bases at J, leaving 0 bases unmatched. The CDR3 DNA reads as TGCAGCGTTGGACAGGGAGAGACCCAGTACTTC. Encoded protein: CSVGQGETQYF.

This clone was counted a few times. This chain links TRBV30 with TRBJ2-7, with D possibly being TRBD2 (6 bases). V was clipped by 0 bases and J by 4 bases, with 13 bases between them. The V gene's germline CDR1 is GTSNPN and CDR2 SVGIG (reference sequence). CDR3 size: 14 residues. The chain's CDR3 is CAWSVFGSEYEQYF. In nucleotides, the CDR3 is TGTGCCTGGAGTGTATTCGGGAGCGAGTACGAGCAGTACTTC.

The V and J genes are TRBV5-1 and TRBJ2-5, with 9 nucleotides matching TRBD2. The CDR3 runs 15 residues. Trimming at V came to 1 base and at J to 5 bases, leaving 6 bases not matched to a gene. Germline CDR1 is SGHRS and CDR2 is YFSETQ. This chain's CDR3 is CASSLQASGAETQYF. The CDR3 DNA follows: TGCGCCAGCAGCTTGCAGGCTAGCGGGGCTGAGACCCAGTACTTC.

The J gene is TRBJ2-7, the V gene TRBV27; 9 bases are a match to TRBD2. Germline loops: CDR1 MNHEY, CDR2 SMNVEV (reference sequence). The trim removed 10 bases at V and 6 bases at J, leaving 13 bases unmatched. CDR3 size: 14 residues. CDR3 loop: CATKELREGAEQYF. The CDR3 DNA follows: TGTGCCACGAAGGAGCTGCGGGAGGGCGCCGAGCAGTACTTC.

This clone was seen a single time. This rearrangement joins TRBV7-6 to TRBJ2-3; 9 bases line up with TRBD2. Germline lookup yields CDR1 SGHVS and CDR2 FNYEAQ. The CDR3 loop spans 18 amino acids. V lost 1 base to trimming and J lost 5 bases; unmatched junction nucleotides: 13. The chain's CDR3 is CASSLGRIVAGAGDTQYF. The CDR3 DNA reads TGTGCCAGCAGCTTAGGGAGGATAGTAGCGGGAGCGGGAGATACGCAGTATTTT. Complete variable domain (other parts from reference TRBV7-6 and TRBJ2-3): GAGVSQSPRYKVTKRGQDVALRCDPISGHVSLYWYRQALGQGPEFLTYFNYEAQQDKSGLPNDRFSAERPEGSISTLTIQRTEQRDSAMYRCASSLGRIVAGAGDTQYFGPGTRLTVL.

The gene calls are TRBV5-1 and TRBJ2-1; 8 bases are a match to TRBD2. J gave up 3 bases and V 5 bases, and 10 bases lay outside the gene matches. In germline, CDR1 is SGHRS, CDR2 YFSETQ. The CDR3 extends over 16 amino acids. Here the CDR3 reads CASSDLAGTFYNEQFF. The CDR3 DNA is TGCGCCAGCAGTGACCTAGCGGGCACCTTCTACAATGAGCAGTTCTTC.

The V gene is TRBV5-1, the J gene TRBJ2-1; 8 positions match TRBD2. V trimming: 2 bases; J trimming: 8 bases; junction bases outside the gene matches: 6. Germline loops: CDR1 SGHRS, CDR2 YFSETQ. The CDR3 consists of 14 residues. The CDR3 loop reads CASSFREGGYEQFF. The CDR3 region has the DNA TGCGCCAGCAGCTTCCGGGAGGGGGGCTATGAGCAGTTCTTC.

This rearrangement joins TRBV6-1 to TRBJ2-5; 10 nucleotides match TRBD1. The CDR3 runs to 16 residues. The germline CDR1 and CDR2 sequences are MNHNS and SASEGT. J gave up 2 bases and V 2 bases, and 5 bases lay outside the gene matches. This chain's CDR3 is CASSEPPGQGQETQYF. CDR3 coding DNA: TGTGCCAGCAGTGAACCCCCGGGACAGGGGCAAGAGACCCAGTACTTC.

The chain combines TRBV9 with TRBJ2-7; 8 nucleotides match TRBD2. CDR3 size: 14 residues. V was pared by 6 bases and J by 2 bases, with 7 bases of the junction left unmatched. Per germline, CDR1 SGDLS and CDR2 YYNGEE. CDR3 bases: TGTGCCAGCACCCTAAGGCGGGAGGCCTACGAGCAGTACTTC. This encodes CASTLRREAYEQYF.